A selection of T cell receptor beta chains follows, all from one sample in a study of blood T cells in healthy people across ages. From the 5' RACE reads, TCRdb called clonotypes with MiXCR, one entry per CDR3 protein. The repertoire holds some 780,000 distinct CDR3 sequences, with just over 55% as singletons. Sequenced material: blood. These receptors all stem from a man aged 35-49 years in good health. Each CDR3 is given with its conserved first and last residue. The D gene is left open where the match is weak. Clone size is not always given. Where it is, it says once, few, many or a class for expanded clones.

cdr3_length: 13; v_call: TRBV29-1; d_call: NA; j_call: TRBJ2-5; clone_size: NA; cdr3_nt: TGCAGCGTTGGCGGGGGCGCAGAAGGGGACCAGTACTTC; cdr3_aa: CSVGGGAEGDQYF
cdr3_length: 15; v_call: TRBV2; d_call: TRBD2; j_call: TRBJ2-3; clone_size: NA; cdr3_nt: TGTGCCAGCAAGAGATCGGGGGGACTCACAGATACGCAGTATTTT; cdr3_aa: CASKRSGGLTDTQYF
cdr3_length: 13; v_call: TRBV29-1; d_call: TRBD1; j_call: TRBJ1-2; clone_size: few; cdr3_nt: TGCAGCGGGGGGGACAGTATTGACTATGGCTACACCTTC; cdr3_aa: CSGGDSIDYGYTF
cdr3_length: 15; v_call: TRBV28; d_call: TRBD1; j_call: TRBJ1-2; clone_size: NA; cdr3_nt: TGTGCCAGCAGTTCGGCTGAAGGGGGCTTCTATGGCTACACCTTC; cdr3_aa: CASSSAEGGFYGYTF
cdr3_length: 18; v_call: TRBV3-1; d_call: NA; j_call: TRBJ2-3; clone_size: NA; cdr3_nt: TGTGCCAGCAGCCTTAATGGGCTGACGGGTAGCCCCACAGATACGCAGTATTTT; cdr3_aa: CASSLNGLTGSPTDTQYF
cdr3_length: 15; v_call: TRBV5-8; d_call: NA; j_call: TRBJ1-2; clone_size: few; cdr3_nt: TGTGCCAGCAGCTCTCATCCACAGGGTAACTATGGCTACACCTTC; cdr3_aa: CASSSHPQGNYGYTF
cdr3_length: 16; v_call: TRBV4-2; d_call: NA; j_call: TRBJ2-1; clone_size: NA; cdr3_nt: TGTGCCAGCAGACCTCAGCGGGCCCTCTCCTACAATGAGCAGTTCTTC; cdr3_aa: CASRPQRALSYNEQFF
cdr3_length: 15; v_call: TRBV7-9; d_call: NA; j_call: TRBJ2-7; clone_size: NA; cdr3_nt: TGTGCCAGCAGCTTACAGCCGGGACGGGCCTACGAGCAGTACTTC; cdr3_aa: CASSLQPGRAYEQYF
cdr3_length: 16; v_call: TRBV28; d_call: TRBD2; j_call: TRBJ2-3; clone_size: few; cdr3_nt: TGTGCCAGCAGTTTAAGGACTAGCGGGGGCTCAGATACGCAGTATTTT; cdr3_aa: CASSLRTSGGSDTQYF
cdr3_length: 14; v_call: TRBV6-1; d_call: NA; j_call: TRBJ1-1; clone_size: NA; cdr3_nt: TGTGCCAGCAGTGAAGCCGCGGGGGTAACTGAAGCTTTCTTT; cdr3_aa: CASSEAAGVTEAFF
cdr3_length: 13; v_call: TRBV6-2/TRBV6-3; d_call: NA; j_call: TRBJ2-5; clone_size: NA; cdr3_nt: TGTGCCAGCAGTTACACAGAGCAAGAGACCCAGTACTTC; cdr3_aa: CASSYTEQETQYF
cdr3_length: 15; v_call: TRBV6-2/TRBV6-3; d_call: TRBD1; j_call: TRBJ1-1; clone_size: many; cdr3_nt: TGTGCCAGCAGCAGACCGACAGGGGGTAAATCTGAAGCTTTCTTT; cdr3_aa: CASSRPTGGKSEAFF
cdr3_length: 15; v_call: TRBV28; d_call: TRBD2; j_call: TRBJ2-1; clone_size: NA; cdr3_nt: TGTGCCAGCAGTTTATGGGGGGGGTCCGTCGGTGAGCAGTTCTTC; cdr3_aa: CASSLWGGSVGEQFF
cdr3_length: 16; v_call: TRBV6-4; d_call: TRBD1; j_call: TRBJ2-6; clone_size: NA; cdr3_nt: TGTGCCAGCAGTGCCGACACAGGGGTCGGGGCCAACGTCCTGACTTTC; cdr3_aa: CASSADTGVGANVLTF
cdr3_length: 16; v_call: TRBV5-8; d_call: NA; j_call: TRBJ2-2; clone_size: NA; cdr3_nt: TGTGCCAGCAGCTTGGCTGTACAGCCTGGGACCGGGGAGCTGTTTTTT; cdr3_aa: CASSLAVQPGTGELFF
cdr3_length: 13; v_call: TRBV7-9; d_call: NA; j_call: TRBJ1-2; clone_size: NA; cdr3_nt: TGTGCCAGCAGCTTAGTCGGACGGGTTGGCTACACCTTC; cdr3_aa: CASSLVGRVGYTF
cdr3_length: 11; v_call: TRBV6-2/TRBV6-3; d_call: TRBD1; j_call: TRBJ1-5; clone_size: NA; cdr3_nt: TGTGCCAGCAGATTTACAGGGGGCGCGCATTTT; cdr3_aa: CASRFTGGAHF
cdr3_length: 14; v_call: TRBV9; d_call: NA; j_call: TRBJ2-5; clone_size: NA; cdr3_nt: TGTGCCAGCAGCCCTAGGACCACCCAAGAGACCCAGTACTTC; cdr3_aa: CASSPRTTQETQYF
cdr3_length: 15; v_call: TRBV5-1; d_call: TRBD1; j_call: TRBJ1-1; clone_size: NA; cdr3_nt: TGCGCCAGCACTGAAACAGGGGCGATGAACACTGAAGCTTTCTTT; cdr3_aa: CASTETGAMNTEAFF
cdr3_length: 12; v_call: TRBV30; d_call: TRBD1; j_call: TRBJ1-2; clone_size: NA; cdr3_nt: TGTGCCTGCCGGGACAGGCCGATGAGCTACACCTTC; cdr3_aa: CACRDRPMSYTF
cdr3_length: 17; v_call: TRBV7-2; d_call: TRBD2; j_call: TRBJ2-5; clone_size: NA; cdr3_nt: TGTGCCAGCAGCTTAGTTGGGACGGGGGGGCGCCAAGAGACCCAGTACTTC; cdr3_aa: CASSLVGTGGRQETQYF
cdr3_length: 14; v_call: TRBV6-1; d_call: NA; j_call: TRBJ1-6; clone_size: once; cdr3_nt: TGTGCCAGCAGACCGTTAGAAAGGAGTTCACCCCTCCACTTT; cdr3_aa: CASRPLERSSPLHF
cdr3_length: 11; v_call: TRBV29-1; d_call: NA; j_call: TRBJ2-5; clone_size: NA; cdr3_nt: TGCAGCGTCGACTCCGGGGACACCCAGTACTTC; cdr3_aa: CSVDSGDTQYF
cdr3_length: 17; v_call: TRBV20-1; d_call: TRBD1; j_call: TRBJ2-7; clone_size: NA; cdr3_nt: TGCAGTGCCTCCCAGCCCACCGGGACAGGGCTTACCTACGAGCAGTACTTC; cdr3_aa: CSASQPTGTGLTYEQYF
cdr3_length: 16; v_call: TRBV4-1; d_call: NA; j_call: TRBJ2-1; clone_size: few; cdr3_nt: TGCGCCAGCAGCCAGGGGGCTAGCGTTTTCTACAATGAGCAGTTCTTC; cdr3_aa: CASSQGASVFYNEQFF
cdr3_length: 14; v_call: TRBV20-1; d_call: NA; j_call: TRBJ2-1; clone_size: NA; cdr3_nt: TGCAGTGCTGGGGCCTGGAGCTCCTACAATGAGCAGTTCTTC; cdr3_aa: CSAGAWSSYNEQFF
cdr3_length: 15; v_call: TRBV7-9; d_call: NA; j_call: TRBJ2-3; clone_size: few; cdr3_nt: TGTGCCAGCAGTCAGGAAATTCACACATCAGATACGCAGTATTTT; cdr3_aa: CASSQEIHTSDTQYF
cdr3_length: 14; v_call: TRBV27; d_call: NA; j_call: TRBJ2-5; clone_size: few; cdr3_nt: TGTGCCAGCAGGGGTCCGTGGGCCCAAGAGACCCAGTACTTC; cdr3_aa: CASRGPWAQETQYF
cdr3_length: 16; v_call: TRBV29-1; d_call: NA; j_call: TRBJ2-1; clone_size: few; cdr3_nt: TGCAGCGTTGAGAGGGAACCACGGGTCACCTACAATGAGCAGTTCTTC; cdr3_aa: CSVEREPRVTYNEQFF
cdr3_length: 17; v_call: TRBV7-2; d_call: NA; j_call: TRBJ2-7; clone_size: NA; cdr3_nt: TGTGCCAGCAGCCCGTGGCTGGGGGGCAAATCTCTTACCGAGCAGTACTTC; cdr3_aa: CASSPWLGGKSLTEQYF
cdr3_length: 15; v_call: TRBV20-1; d_call: NA; j_call: TRBJ1-1; clone_size: NA; cdr3_nt: TGCAGTGCCCCGGGGTGGGGGGGCGGAATGACTGAAGCTTTCTTT; cdr3_aa: CSAPGWGGGMTEAFF
cdr3_length: 13; v_call: TRBV4-2; d_call: NA; j_call: TRBJ1-1; clone_size: NA; cdr3_nt: TGTGCCAGCAGTCAACTGGGCAGGCCTGAAGCTTTCTTT; cdr3_aa: CASSQLGRPEAFF
cdr3_length: 15; v_call: TRBV28; d_call: TRBD1; j_call: TRBJ2-5; clone_size: NA; cdr3_nt: TGTGCCAGCAGTTCTCAGGGGACAGCTCAAGAGACCCAGTACTTC; cdr3_aa: CASSSQGTAQETQYF
cdr3_length: 15; v_call: TRBV29-1; d_call: TRBD2; j_call: TRBJ2-1; clone_size: NA; cdr3_nt: TGCAGCGTTTTGCCTAGCGGGAGATCCTACAATGAGCAGTTCTTC; cdr3_aa: CSVLPSGRSYNEQFF
cdr3_length: 13; v_call: TRBV15; d_call: NA; j_call: TRBJ1-4; clone_size: NA; cdr3_nt: TGTGCCACCACATTCCAGGATAATGAAAAACTGTTTTTT; cdr3_aa: CATTFQDNEKLFF
cdr3_length: 12; v_call: TRBV24-1; d_call: NA; j_call: TRBJ1-5; clone_size: NA; cdr3_nt: TGTGCCACCAGGGTCCAAAATCAGCCCCAGCATTTT; cdr3_aa: CATRVQNQPQHF
cdr3_length: 13; v_call: TRBV25-1; d_call: NA; j_call: TRBJ1-5; clone_size: NA; cdr3_nt: TGTGCCAGCAGGGCGGGGGTCAATCAGCCCCAGCATTTT; cdr3_aa: CASRAGVNQPQHF
cdr3_length: 18; v_call: TRBV11-3; d_call: NA; j_call: TRBJ2-1; clone_size: few; cdr3_nt: TGTGCCAGCAGCTTAGACATCCTTGGGGGTGCTGGCTACGATGAGCAGTTCTTC; cdr3_aa: CASSLDILGGAGYDEQFF
cdr3_length: 14; v_call: TRBV10-3; d_call: NA; j_call: TRBJ2-5; clone_size: few; cdr3_nt: TGTGCCATCAGTGAGCGGGGGAACCAAGAGACCCAGTACTTC; cdr3_aa: CAISERGNQETQYF
cdr3_length: 13; v_call: TRBV6-5; d_call: NA; j_call: TRBJ1-1; clone_size: NA; cdr3_nt: TGTGCCAGCAGTTACGTCCTGCGGGGGACGGCTTTCTTT; cdr3_aa: CASSYVLRGTAFF
cdr3_length: 17; v_call: TRBV29-1; d_call: TRBD2; j_call: TRBJ2-1; clone_size: few; cdr3_nt: TGCAGCGTTGAGGGTCTAGCGGGGGGGCCGGGACACAATGAGCAGTTCTTC; cdr3_aa: CSVEGLAGGPGHNEQFF
cdr3_length: 14; v_call: TRBV20-1; d_call: NA; j_call: TRBJ2-3; clone_size: once; cdr3_nt: TGCAGTGTCATAGGGACGGCTCGCACAGATACGCAGTATTTT; cdr3_aa: CSVIGTARTDTQYF
cdr3_length: 16; v_call: TRBV15; d_call: TRBD2; j_call: TRBJ2-5; clone_size: NA; cdr3_nt: TGTGCCACCGGCAGAGAAACCGGAGCGGGGTTGGAGACCCAGTACTTC; cdr3_aa: CATGRETGAGLETQYF
cdr3_length: 14; v_call: TRBV5-6; d_call: NA; j_call: TRBJ1-2; clone_size: NA; cdr3_nt: TGTGCCAGCAGGTCAGCCGGACAGCTATGGGGCTACACCTTC; cdr3_aa: CASRSAGQLWGYTF
cdr3_length: 15; v_call: TRBV13; d_call: TRBD1; j_call: TRBJ1-5; clone_size: NA; cdr3_nt: TGTGCCAGCAGCTATGCCTCAGGGGGAAATCAGCCCCAGCATTTT; cdr3_aa: CASSYASGGNQPQHF
cdr3_length: 14; v_call: TRBV2; d_call: NA; j_call: TRBJ2-1; clone_size: few; cdr3_nt: TGTGCCATCTTGCGGCTCCCAGACTACAATGAGCAGTTCTTC; cdr3_aa: CAILRLPDYNEQFF
cdr3_length: 16; v_call: TRBV7-8; d_call: NA; j_call: TRBJ2-4; clone_size: NA; cdr3_nt: TGTGCCAGCAGCTTACGGGGGCGAACACTCGAAAACATTCAGTACTTC; cdr3_aa: CASSLRGRTLENIQYF
cdr3_length: 15; v_call: TRBV4-3; d_call: TRBD1; j_call: TRBJ1-4; clone_size: once; cdr3_nt: TGCGCCAGCAGCCAGGAGGACAGGGGAAATGAAAAACTGTTTTTT; cdr3_aa: CASSQEDRGNEKLFF
cdr3_length: 18; v_call: TRBV28; d_call: TRBD2; j_call: TRBJ2-3; clone_size: few; cdr3_nt: TGTGCCAGCAGTTCTTTACTAGCGGGAGGGAGAGGGACAGATACGCAGTATTTT; cdr3_aa: CASSSLLAGGRGTDTQYF
cdr3_length: 18; v_call: TRBV6-5; d_call: TRBD1; j_call: TRBJ2-7; clone_size: NA; cdr3_nt: TGTGCCAGCAGTTACTCGAACGTAAACAGGGGGATTGGGTACGAGCAGTACTTC; cdr3_aa: CASSYSNVNRGIGYEQYF